The 26 T cell receptor beta chains below were found in one sample sequenced in a study of blood T cells in healthy people across ages. The authors ran a second PCR of roughly 6 to 12 cycles using a sample-barcoded 5' primer and a J-beta primer mix. From the 5' RACE reads, TCRdb called clonotypes with MiXCR, one entry per CDR3 protein. The data hold roughly 1.7 million distinct CDR3 sequences, with almost 35% observed a single time. The sample comprised blood. The receptors were gathered from a woman aged 30 to 39 in good health.

This chain links TRBV6-1 with TRBJ2-5; tentatively, D is TRBD1 (5 bases). The J call may not be correct, given that the DNA end is closer to TRBJ2-7. The CDR3 spans 13 residues. Looked up from germline, CDR1 is MNHNS and CDR2 is SASEGT. The CDR3 DNA follows: TGTGCCAGCAGTGATTCAGGGATAAACGAGCAGTACTTC. Residues: CASSDSGINEQYF.

This clonotype turned up a few times. This chain links TRBV20-1 with TRBJ2-1, with D uncertain. V lost 1 base to trimming and J lost 2 bases, with 9 bases between them. The germline V gene encodes CDR1 DFQATT and CDR2 SNEGSKA (reference sequence). The CDR3 is made up of 14 amino acids. This CDR3 is CSARAAIPYNEQFF. As DNA, the CDR3 is TGCAGTGCTAGAGCAGCGATCCCCTACAATGAGCAGTTCTTC.

This clonotype was counted a few times. The V gene is TRBV5-6, the J gene TRBJ1-1; 8 bases fit TRBD1. Germline V gene lookup returns CDR1 SGHDT and CDR2 YYEEEE. CDR3 length equals 17 residues. V was clipped by 4 bases and J by 1 base; unmatched bases: 12. The CDR3 reads CASSRIGQGARNTEAFF. The CDR3 coding sequence is TGTGCCAGCAGCCGAATTGGGCAGGGGGCGAGGAACACTGAAGCTTTCTTT.

In the case of this clonotype: This may come from a read error, since a much larger clone is one base off. The chain couples TRBV5-6 to TRBJ2-1; D might be TRBD2 (6 bases). Trimming pared 0 bases from V and 3 bases from J, leaving 16 bases between. CDR1 is SGHDT and CDR2 is YYEEEE in the germline V gene. The CDR3 is made up of 17 amino acids. CDR3 amino acids: CASSLVRREGYYNEQFF. The DNA of the CDR3 is TGTGCCAGCAGCTTGGTCAGGCGGGAAGGCTACTACAATGAGCAGTTCTTC.

The chain uses TRBV28 and TRBJ2-3; D not certain. The CDR3 sequence is 16 residues long. Germline V gene lookup returns CDR1 MDHEN and CDR2 SYDVKM. Trimming took off 6 bases at V and 0 bases at J, with 16 bases between the two ends. The CDR3: CASSTTKPRSTDTQYF. CDR3 DNA sequence: TGTGCCAGCAGCACTACAAAGCCCCGCAGCACAGATACGCAGTATTTT.

The J gene is TRBJ2-1, the V gene TRBV27, with D tentatively TRBD1 or TRBD2 (5 bases each). CDR3 length: 20 residues. V was cut by 5 bases and J by 8 bases, with 34 bases left in between. The germline gives CDR1 MNHEY, CDR2 SMNVEV (reference sequence). The CDR3 nucleotides are TGTGCCAGCAGTCCATACGGTGTCGGGCGCGTGCGCGTGAGGGGCTATGAGCAGTTCTTC. Its protein product is CASSPYGVGRVRVRGYEQFF.

J is TRBJ2-7 and V is TRBV5-5; TRBD1 is a possible D gene (5 bases). Germline values: CDR1 SGHKS, CDR2 YYEKEE (reference sequence). V shed 2 bases and J shed 2 bases, with 14 bases lying between them. The CDR3 is 15 residues long. The CDR3 DNA reads as TGTGCCAGCAGCTTTTCAGGGTTTCCGACCTACGAGCAGTACTTC. Protein sequence: CASSFSGFPTYEQYF.

The genes are TRBV6-6 and TRBJ2-7, with D possibly being TRBD1 (6 bases). The germline V gene encodes CDR1 MNHNY and CDR2 SVGAGI (reference sequence). Deletions cut 0 bases from V and 3 bases from J, with 12 bases between. This CDR3 has 15 residues. The CDR3, as DNA: TGTGCCAGCAGTTACTCCTCGGGACACAACTACGAGCAGTACTTC. Protein: CASSYSSGHNYEQYF.

This chain uses TRBV20-1 with TRBJ2-5; maybe TRBD1 (5 bases). V lost 5 bases and J 4 bases, leaving 14 bases between the germline ends. The CDR3 is made up of 13 amino acids. Germline loops: CDR1 DFQATT, CDR2 SNEGSKA (reference sequence). The DNA for the CDR3 is TGCAGTGCTGAGAACAGGTTTGCAGAGACCCAGTACTTC. Encoded protein: CSAENRFAETQYF.

This clonotype occurred many times. V is TRBV4-2 and J is TRBJ2-7; TRBD2 matches at 13 bases. The CDR3 loop spans 18 amino acids. Trimming cost V 2 bases and J 7 bases; bases outside gene matches: 14. Germline-derived CDR1 and CDR2 are LGHNA and YNFKEQ. For the CDR3, the DNA is TGTGCCAGCAGCCAACTTGAGGCCGGACTAGCGGGAGCTGGAGAGCAGTACTTC. It yields the protein CASSQLEAGLAGAGEQYF.

The rearrangement joins TRBV5-1 to TRBJ2-5; a weak D match, TRBD2 (7 bases). The germline V gene has CDR1 SGHRS and CDR2 YFSETQ. The CDR3 has 14 amino acids. V was trimmed by 7 bases and J by 4 bases, leaving 17 bases between them. The CDR3 region is CASAEGGTLETQYF. In nucleotides, the CDR3 is TGCGCCAGCGCCGAGGGGGGGACCCTAGAGACCCAGTACTTC.

This rearrangement joins TRBV5-6 to TRBJ2-5; D perhaps matches TRBD1 (6 bases). CDR3 length: 17 residues. The V gene lost 0 bases and the J gene lost 1 base, with 16 bases spanning the gap. CDR1 and CDR2 from the germline V gene are SGHDT and YYEEEE. In nucleotides, the CDR3 is TGTGCCAGCAGCTTGGCGTGGACAGTAAACTCCCAAGAGACCCAGTACTTC. It specifies CASSLAWTVNSQETQYF.

V and J are TRBV20-1 and TRBJ2-3; a weak D match, TRBD1 (5 bases). CDR1 is DFQATT, CDR2 SNEGSKA, per germline (reference sequence). The CDR3 consists of 14 residues. Trimming removed 3 bases from V and 6 bases from J, with 16 bases in between. The CDR3 DNA reads as TGCAGTGCTAGTGGTGGGGCTGGCCACGATACGCAGTATTTT. Its protein product is CSASGGAGHDTQYF.

This clonotype was recorded only once. The CDR3 DNA reads TGCGCCAGCAGCTTGGAGGCGGCGGGGAGAGGGACTGAAGCTTTCTTT. Its protein is CASSLEAAGRGTEAFF. The rearrangement joins TRBV5-1 to TRBJ1-1; D remains unclear. The germline CDR1 and CDR2 sequences are SGHRS and YFSETQ. The CDR3 runs to 16 residues. Trimming removed 0 bases from V and 5 bases from J, with 17 bases in between. Using reference TRBV5-1 and TRBJ1-1 for the parts outside the CDR3, the full variable domain is KAGVTQTPRYLIKTRGQQVTLSCSPISGHRSVSWYQQTPGQGLQFLFEYFSETQRNKGNFPGRFSGRQFSNSRSEMNVSTLELGDSALYLCASSLEAAGRGTEAFFGQGTRLTVV.

The chain combines TRBV9 with TRBJ2-3; no definite D call. V lost 3 bases and J 6 bases, leaving 11 bases between the germline ends. Per germline, CDR1 SGDLS and CDR2 YYNGEE. CDR3 length: 13 amino acids. CDR3 in amino acids: CASSALSRDTQYF. The CDR3 DNA reads as TGTGCCAGCAGCGCGTTATCGCGGGATACGCAGTATTTT.

This clonotype was observed many times. The rearrangement links TRBV4-2 to TRBJ2-1, with 7 positions matching TRBD2. The trim removed 1 base at V and 3 bases at J, leaving 12 bases unmatched. This CDR3 has 18 amino acids. Per germline, CDR1 LGHNA and CDR2 YNFKEQ. CDR3 region: CASSQVFGAGEVYNEQFF. The CDR3 coding sequence is TGTGCCAGCAGCCAAGTTTTCGGGGCGGGAGAGGTCTACAATGAGCAGTTCTTC.

The chain carries TRBV4-2 and TRBJ1-2, with D hard to call. V dropped 2 bases and J dropped 0 bases, with 16 bases sitting between them. There are 17 residues in the CDR3. Germline-derived CDR1 and CDR2 are LGHNA and YNFKEQ. The CDR3 loop is CASSQTTSKATNYGYTF. CDR3 in DNA: TGTGCCAGCAGCCAAACGACAAGTAAGGCGACTAACTATGGCTACACCTTC.

This clonotype occurred a few times. The rearrangement uses TRBV7-9 and TRBJ2-3; 8 bases line up with TRBD1. This CDR3 comprises 15 residues. Germline V CDR1 and CDR2: SEHNR, FQNEAQ (reference sequence). Germline trimming cut 5 bases from V and 5 bases from J; bases unmatched to any gene: 9. CDR3 bases: TGTGCCAGCAGCCTCTCACAGGGGGTCCGAGATACGCAGTATTTT. It is translated as CASSLSQGVRDTQYF.

This clonotype was detected only a few times. The CDR3 region has the DNA TGTGCCAGCAGTTGGGGTAGCAGCTCCTACAATGAGCAGTTCTTC. Its protein is CASSWGSSSYNEQFF. This chain uses TRBV28 with TRBJ2-1; the D is unclear. V gave up 4 bases and J gave up 0 bases, with 10 bases separating them. The CDR3 contains 15 residues. Per the germline V gene, CDR1 is MDHEN and CDR2 is SYDVKM. The full variable domain, in which reference TRBV28 and TRBJ2-1 provide the parts outside the CDR3, is DVKVTQSSRYLVKRTGEKVFLECVQDMDHENMFWYRQDPGLGLRLIYFSYDVKMKEKGDIPEGYSVSREKKERFSLILESASTNQTSMYLCASSWGSSSYNEQFFGPGTRLTVL.

The genes are TRBV27 and TRBJ2-3; 7 nucleotides agree with TRBD2. The CDR3 has 13 amino acids. The germline V gene has CDR1 MNHEY and CDR2 SMNVEV (reference sequence). Trimming removed 8 bases from V and 2 bases from J; junction bases left unmatched: 4. The CDR3 DNA follows: TGTGCCAGCTGGGAGGGGTTCACAGATACGCAGTATTTT. Translated: CASWEGFTDTQYF.

This chain links TRBV20-1 with TRBJ1-2; D unclear. Germline V gene lookup returns CDR1 DFQATT and CDR2 SNEGSKA (reference sequence). The CDR3 is 13 amino acids. V was clipped by 1 base and J by 3 bases, with 9 bases between them. CDR3: CSARVLADYGYTF. The DNA of the CDR3 is TGCAGTGCTAGAGTATTGGCAGACTATGGCTACACCTTC.

The chain employs TRBV12-3 or TRBV12-4 and TRBJ1-2; tentatively, D is TRBD1 (5 bases). The CDR3 covers 14 residues. The V gene lost 6 bases and the J gene lost 7 bases, with 18 bases spanning the gap. The CDR3 DNA is TGTGCCAGCAGCCGCGGGACCGCTGGATCTGGCTACACCTTC. As protein: CASSRGTAGSGYTF.

The chain joins TRBV20-1 to TRBJ2-7; D call uncertain. Germline CDR1 and CDR2: DFQATT and SNEGSKA (reference sequence). V was pared by 3 bases and J by 2 bases, with 11 bases between. This CDR3 is built from 13 residues. The CDR3 region is CSASSQPTYEQYF. In DNA form, the CDR3 reads TGCAGTGCTAGCTCGCAGCCAACCTACGAGCAGTACTTC.

This chain connects TRBV29-1 to TRBJ1-1; D gene unclear. Germline lookup yields CDR1 SQVTM and CDR2 ANQGSEA. The germline V and J ends were trimmed by 7 bases and 6 bases, with 15 bases remaining between them. CDR3 length: 12 amino acids. In nucleotides, the CDR3 is TGCAGCGCCCAAAATGTAGACGCTGAAGCTTTCTTT. Protein: CSAQNVDAEAFF.

About this clonotype: Given a much more abundant clone one base away, this may be a read error. The chain links TRBV29-1 to TRBJ2-4; D remains ambiguous. Matching the DNA end better, TRBJ2-5 makes the J call doubtful. CDR1 and CDR2 from the germline V gene are SQVTM and ANQGSEA. CDR3 length: 11 amino acids. The CDR3 protein is CRVEFGETQYF. In nucleotides, the CDR3 is TGCCGCGTTGAGTTTGGGGAGACCCAGTACTTC.

The sample holds a few counts of this clonotype. One end of the junction varies from germline; a read error may be responsible. The CDR3 sequence is CSVLAGSSHEQYF. The CDR3 DNA follows: TGCAGCGTCCTAGCGGGATCCTCCCACGAGCAGTACTTC. The chain couples TRBV29-1 to TRBJ2-7; TRBD2 matches at 9 bases. Per the germline V gene, CDR1 is SQVTM and CDR2 is ANQGSEA. This CDR3 is built from 13 residues.